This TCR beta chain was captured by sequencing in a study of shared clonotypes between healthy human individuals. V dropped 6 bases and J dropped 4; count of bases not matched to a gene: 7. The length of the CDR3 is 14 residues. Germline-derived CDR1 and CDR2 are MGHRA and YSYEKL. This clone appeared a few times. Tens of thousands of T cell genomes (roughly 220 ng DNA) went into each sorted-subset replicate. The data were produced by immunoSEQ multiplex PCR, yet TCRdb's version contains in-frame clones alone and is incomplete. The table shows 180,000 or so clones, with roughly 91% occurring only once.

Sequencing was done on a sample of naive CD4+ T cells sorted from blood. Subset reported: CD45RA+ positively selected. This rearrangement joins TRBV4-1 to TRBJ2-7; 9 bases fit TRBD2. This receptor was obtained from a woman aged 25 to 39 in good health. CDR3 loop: CASSNLAGTYEQYF. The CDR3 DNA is TGCGCCAGCAGTAATCTAGCGGGGACTTACGAGCAGTACTTC.